Following are 25 T cell receptor beta chains from one sample sequenced in a study of control samples from healthy donors and cancer patients. Libraries were prepared by immunoSEQ multiplex PCR; TCRdb keeps only in-frame clonotypes and omits some of them. The table shows tens of thousands of clones, with 80% to 95% occurring only once. Sequencing was carried out using PBMCs. Receptor source: a woman aged 40 to 50 with lung cancer.

This clone was seen once. The chain has TRBV6-6 and TRBJ2-1; D gene ambiguous. From germline, CDR1 is MNHNY and CDR2 SVGAGI (reference sequence). V gave up 2 bases and J gave up 9 bases, with 17 bases separating them. The CDR3 extends over 15 amino acids. This chain's CDR3 is CASSYTRTMGGEQFF. Here the CDR3 DNA reads TGTGCCAGCAGTTACACCAGGACGATGGGCGGTGAGCAGTTCTTC.

The CDR3 DNA follows: TGCAGCGTATATGGGACTAGCGGGGAGTTGCGTTCAGAGACCCAGTACTTC. Protein product: CSVYGTSGELRSETQYF. This chain links TRBV29-1 with TRBJ2-5, with 13 bases aligning to TRBD2. The CDR3 totals 17 residues. Germline values: CDR1 SQVTM, CDR2 ANQGSEA. After removal of 6 bases from V and 4 bases from J, the junction contained 14 bases not matched to a gene.

V gene TRBV4-1 combines with J gene TRBJ1-5; the match to TRBD1 covers 7 bases. This CDR3 has 14 residues. The V and J ends lost 4 bases and 4 bases, in that order; junction bases with no gene match: 4. Per germline, CDR1 MGHRA and CDR2 YSYEKL. As DNA, the CDR3 is TGCGCCAGCAGCCTCGGACAGGTTAATCAGCCCCAGCATTTT. This encodes CASSLGQVNQPQHF.

J is TRBJ1-1 and V is TRBV6-5; D is unresolved. This CDR3 contains 14 residues. Germline V gene lookup returns CDR1 MNHEY and CDR2 SVGAGI. V lost 1 base and J 11 bases, leaving 17 bases between the germline ends. CDR3 sequence reads: CASSYWSESVDAFF. The CDR3 DNA reads TGTGCCAGCAGTTACTGGTCGGAGAGTGTGGACGCTTTCTTT.

The table lists this clone with a count of one. The genes are TRBV10-3 and TRBJ1-1; 7 nucleotides line up with TRBD1. There are 13 residues in the CDR3. From germline, CDR1 is ENHRY and CDR2 SYGVKD. V lost 5 bases to trimming and J lost 8 bases; unmatched junction nucleotides: 8. As DNA, the CDR3 is TGTGCCATCAGTCCAGCAGTGACAGGGGAAGCTTTCTTT. Its protein product is CAISPAVTGEAFF.

This clone was detected once. In nucleotides, the CDR3 is TGTGCCAGCAGCCCCGAACAGGGAAGGATTACTGAAGCTTTCTTT. It is translated as CASSPEQGRITEAFF. This rearrangement joins TRBV6-5 to TRBJ1-1; D possibly corresponds to TRBD1 (6 bases). V was shortened by 6 bases and J by 5 bases, with 19 bases between the two germline ends. The CDR3 extends over 15 amino acids. The V gene's germline CDR1 is MNHEY and CDR2 SVGAGI.

The CDR3 bases are TGTGCCAGTAGTATAGGAGGGCGGGGTCCCTACAATGAGCAGTTCTTC. As protein: CASSIGGRGPYNEQFF. The V call is TRBV19, the J call TRBJ2-1; D is perhaps TRBD2 (6 bases). The CDR3 runs 16 residues. Germline V gives CDR1 LNHDA, CDR2 SQIVND (reference sequence). Trimming removed 1 base from V and 2 bases from J, with 12 bases in between. Variable domain in full (rest from reference TRBV19 and TRBJ2-1): DGGITQSPKYLFRKEGQNVTLSCEQNLNHDAMYWYRQDPGQGLRLIYYSQIVNDFQKGDIAEGYSVSREKKESFPLTVTSAQKNPTAFYLCASSIGGRGPYNEQFFGPGTRLTVL.

The V gene is TRBV11-3, the J gene TRBJ2-7, with D perhaps given as TRBD1 or TRBD2 (6 bases each). CDR3 length equals 15 residues. The V end lost 3 bases, the J end lost 1 base, and 13 bases lay between the germline ends. The germline V gene encodes CDR1 SGHNT and CDR2 YENEEA. The CDR3 region is CASSFRRGISYEQYF. In DNA form, the CDR3 reads TGTGCCAGCAGCTTCCGGAGGGGGATATCCTACGAGCAGTACTTC.

V usage is TRBV5-1 and J usage is TRBJ2-7, with D possibly matching TRBD2 (5 bases). Germline V gene sequence: CDR1 SGHRS, CDR2 YFSETQ. This CDR3 spans 18 amino acids. Trimming pared 2 bases from V and 2 bases from J, leaving 23 bases between. CDR3 nucleotide sequence: TGCGCCAGCAGCTTCCGTGGCAGAACCGTTTTCGGGGCCTACGAGCAGTACTTC. The encoded protein is CASSFRGRTVFGAYEQYF.

J is TRBJ2-3 and V is TRBV5-6; 10 bases fit TRBD1. J gave up 7 bases and V 4 bases, and 6 bases lay outside the gene matches. Germline V lookup: CDR1 SGHDT, CDR2 YYEEEE. This CDR3 has 14 amino acids. DNA of the CDR3: TGTGCCAGCAGCCCGGGACAGGGGTTGTATACGCAGTATTTT. This translates into CASSPGQGLYTQYF.

This sequence joins TRBV2 and TRBJ1-4; D remains unclear. The ends were cut back, 3 bases at V and 8 bases at J, with 4 bases in the middle. The CDR3 length is 11 residues. The germline V gene has CDR1 SNHLY and CDR2 FYNNEI. The CDR3 spells CASSDREKLFF. The CDR3 DNA reads as TGTGCCAGCAGTGATCGGGAAAAACTGTTTTTT.

This chain uses TRBV29-1 with TRBJ1-1; D may be TRBD1 (5 bases). V was shortened by 6 bases and J by 5 bases, with 16 bases between the two germline ends. Looked up from germline, CDR1 is SQVTM and CDR2 is ANQGSEA. The CDR3 has 13 amino acids. CDR3 protein: CSVESGGMTEAFF. The CDR3 nucleotides are TGCAGCGTCGAGTCGGGGGGGATGACTGAAGCTTTCTTT.

V usage is TRBV30 and J usage is TRBJ1-6, with D maybe TRBD1 (5 bases). The CDR3 is 17 residues long. Between the trimmed V and J ends, which lost 0 bases and 5 bases, there was a span of 17 bases. Germline CDR1 reads GTSNPN; CDR2 reads SVGIG (reference sequence). CDR3 region: CAWSVHLGGSDNSPLHF. CDR3 DNA sequence: TGTGCCTGGAGTGTACATTTGGGGGGTTCTGATAATTCACCCCTCCACTTT.

The chain recombines TRBV13 with TRBJ1-3; 7 nucleotides align to TRBD1. The CDR3 consists of 17 residues. Germline CDR1 is PRHDT and CDR2 is FYEKMQ (reference sequence). Trimming removed 2 bases from V and 0 bases from J; junction bases left unmatched: 7. In nucleotides, the CDR3 is TGTGCCAGCAGCTTACCCGGACAGGAGATCTCTGGAAACACCATATATTTT. Protein sequence: CASSLPGQEISGNTIYF.

This clone was seen once. The chain uses TRBV28 and TRBJ2-1; TRBD2 matches 12 bases. The germline gives CDR1 MDHEN, CDR2 SYDVKM. Unmatched junction bases numbered 4, after V lost 3 bases and J lost 4 bases. There are 16 residues in the CDR3. This chain's CDR3 is CASSLRLAGAYNEQFF. The CDR3 DNA reads as TGTGCCAGCAGTTTGAGACTAGCGGGGGCATACAATGAGCAGTTCTTC.

The rearrangement uses TRBV11-3 and TRBJ2-7; weak D call: TRBD1 (6 bases). V was trimmed by 1 base and J by 1 base, leaving 17 bases between them. CDR3 length: 17 amino acids. The V gene's germline CDR1 is SGHNT and CDR2 YENEEA. This chain's CDR3 is CASSLGLRTEPSYEQYF. Written as DNA, the CDR3 is TGTGCCAGCAGCTTAGGTCTTCGGACAGAACCATCCTACGAGCAGTACTTC.

V is TRBV2 and J is TRBJ1-4; D gene uncertain. V shed 7 bases and J shed 5 bases, with 17 bases lying between them. CDR1 and CDR2 (germline): SNHLY, FYNNEI. The CDR3 is made up of 15 amino acids. Written as DNA, the CDR3 is TGTGCCAGCAAGGCCGGGCTCTCCCTAAATGAAAAACTGTTTTTT. Translating it yields CASKAGLSLNEKLFF.

The chain joins TRBV28 to TRBJ1-2, with D uncertain. V lost 4 bases and J 5 bases, leaving 11 bases between the germline ends. The germline V gene encodes CDR1 MDHEN and CDR2 SYDVKM. The CDR3 has 13 residues. The CDR3 protein is CASSSHSGYGYTF. DNA for the CDR3: TGTGCCAGCAGTTCCCATAGCGGTTATGGCTACACCTTC.

V is TRBV6-5 and J is TRBJ1-1, with TRBD1 matching over 7 bases. The CDR3 totals 12 residues. After removal of 6 bases from V and 8 bases from J, the junction contained 6 bases not matched to a gene. Germline V gene lookup returns CDR1 MNHEY and CDR2 SVGAGI. The CDR3 DNA reads as TGTGCCAGCAGCGTAAACAGGGGAGAAGCTTTCTTT. Translating gives CASSVNRGEAFF.

This chain uses TRBV5-6 with TRBJ2-3; possibly TRBD1 or TRBD2 for D (5 bases each). Trimming removed 0 bases from V and 0 bases from J, with 8 bases in between. The CDR3 loop spans 15 amino acids. Germline assignment: CDR1 SGHDT and CDR2 YYEEEE. CDR3 amino acids: CASSLGWGSTDTQYF. Written as DNA, the CDR3 is TGTGCCAGCAGCTTGGGATGGGGGAGCACAGATACGCAGTATTTT.

This chain uses TRBV29-1 with TRBJ1-2, with a weak D call TRBD1 (5 bases). Germline-derived CDR1 and CDR2 are SQVTM and ANQGSEA. The CDR3 has 13 residues. Trimming stripped 5 bases from V and 4 bases from J, with 14 bases between. The CDR3 here is CSVSRVGGYGYTF. Written as DNA, the CDR3 is TGCAGCGTTAGCAGGGTCGGAGGCTATGGCTACACCTTC.

This CDR3 is CASSVEMVGETQYF. In DNA, the CDR3 is TGTGCCAGCAGCGTAGAGATGGTCGGAGAGACCCAGTACTTC. This chain joins TRBV9 and TRBJ2-5; D gene ambiguous. V was trimmed by 0 bases and J by 4 bases, leaving 10 bases between them. Germline CDR1 reads SGDLS; CDR2 reads YYNGEE. The CDR3 sequence is 14 residues long.

V is TRBV7-8 and J is TRBJ2-3; D is ambiguous. CDR3 size: 13 residues. V was shortened by 2 bases and J by 2 bases, with 5 bases between the two germline ends. Germline V lookup: CDR1 SGHVS, CDR2 FQNEAQ. The CDR3 region has the DNA TGTGCCAGCAGCTTACTTAACACAGATACGCAGTATTTT. This encodes CASSLLNTDTQYF.

The rearrangement uses TRBV7-6 and TRBJ1-2; TRBD1 agrees at 10 bases. Germline CDR1 and CDR2: SGHVS and FNYEAQ. This CDR3 spans 13 amino acids. Trimming at V came to 5 bases and at J to 8 bases, leaving 5 bases not matched to a gene. CDR3 sequence: CASSTTGGRGYTF. The CDR3 DNA reads TGTGCCAGCAGCACGACAGGGGGCAGAGGCTACACCTTC.

The genes are TRBV2 and TRBJ1-1; TRBD1 matches at 9 bases. The V gene end was trimmed by 0 bases and the J gene end by 8 bases; junction bases not matched to a gene: 1. CDR1 and CDR2 (germline): SNHLY, FYNNEI. The CDR3 is 13 amino acids. The CDR3 region is CASSEAGQGEAFF. Here the CDR3 DNA reads TGTGCCAGCAGTGAAGCCGGACAGGGGGAAGCTTTCTTT.